Below are 7 T cell receptor beta chains sequenced from a single sample in a study of blood T cell repertoires in COVID-19. TCRdb's copy holds only in-frame clones and misses some; the assay was immunoSEQ multiplex PCR. The table records around 170,000 clones, roughly three quarters of them present only once. The sequenced sample was PBMCs or T cells enriched from blood (not recorded which). The receptors derive from a man aged 55 to 70 who had been exposed to COVID-19.

The chain is built from TRBV7-2 and TRBJ1-2; 7 nucleotides match TRBD1. Germline lookup yields CDR1 SGHTA and CDR2 FQGNSA. The V gene end was trimmed by 3 bases and the J gene end by 7 bases; junction bases not matched to a gene: 5. The CDR3 runs 13 residues. CDR3 nucleotide sequence: TGTGCCAGCAGCTTTAACAGGGGAGGTGGCTACACCTTC. Its translation is CASSFNRGGGYTF.

The J gene is TRBJ2-7, the V gene TRBV18; no clear D. The CDR3 runs 13 residues. V dropped 3 bases and J dropped 0 bases, with 6 bases sitting between them. Germline V CDR1 and CDR2: KGHSH, LQKENI. The CDR3 is CASSPRDSYEQYF. DNA for the CDR3: TGTGCCAGCTCACCGCGCGACTCCTACGAGCAGTACTTC.

The V call is TRBV20-1, the J call TRBJ1-5, with 9 bases lining up with TRBD1. Germline CDR1 reads DFQATT; CDR2 reads SNEGSKA (reference sequence). The J segment lost 1 base and the V segment lost 3 bases, leaving 4 bases of the junction unmatched. The CDR3 length is 15 residues. The CDR3 bases are TGCAGTGCTAGTGCCGGGACAGGGAGCAATCAGCCCCAGCATTTT. It yields the protein CSASAGTGSNQPQHF.

The chain links TRBV28 to TRBJ2-7, with 7 bases matching TRBD1. Trimming took 8 bases from V and 6 from J; bases not matched to a gene: 16. The CDR3 covers 15 residues. Germline V gene sequence: CDR1 MDHEN, CDR2 SYDVKM. CDR3 loop: CASSLGGRERFEQYF. CDR3 bases: TGTGCCAGCTCCCTAGGGGGCAGGGAGAGATTCGAGCAGTACTTC.

Only a few counts were recorded for this clone. This chain joins TRBV27 and TRBJ2-5; 10 bases match TRBD2. V gave up 5 bases and J gave up 4 bases; unmatched junction bases: 10. The CDR3 covers 16 residues. Germline V CDR1 and CDR2: MNHEY, SMNVEV (reference sequence). The CDR3 DNA is TGTGCCAGCAGTGTTTCTAGCGGGAGCCATCGAGAGACCCAGTACTTC. This translates into CASSVSSGSHRETQYF.

The rearrangement links TRBV29-1 to TRBJ2-3; 12 bases line up with TRBD1. CDR3 length: 15 amino acids. V shed 6 bases, J shed 4 bases, and the junction held 8 bases outside the gene matches. Germline loops: CDR1 SQVTM, CDR2 ANQGSEA. The CDR3: CSVFRDRGLSDTQYF. The CDR3 nucleotides read TGCAGCGTCTTCCGGGACAGGGGGCTTTCAGATACGCAGTATTTT.

The chain is built from TRBV9 and TRBJ1-1; a weak D match, TRBD1 (6 bases). The germline V and J ends were trimmed by 4 bases and 0 bases, with 13 bases remaining between them. This CDR3 spans 15 amino acids. The germline V gene has CDR1 SGDLS and CDR2 YYNGEE. The CDR3 reads CASSPGTILNTEAFF. The DNA for the CDR3 is TGTGCCAGCAGCCCTGGGACAATCCTGAACACTGAAGCTTTCTTT.